The clone carrying this T cell receptor beta chain occurred many times. TCRdb processed the PCR reads anew with MiXCR; each CDR3 protein has one entry. The table has some 100,000 distinct CDR3 sequences, 19% seen once. These data belong to a study of molecular identifiers for immune sequencing clone quantification. The CDR3 runs 15 residues. Germline CDR1 is LGHNA and CDR2 is YSLEER. Between the trimmed V and J ends, which lost 0 bases and 5 bases, there was a span of 13 bases. The clonotype comes from a human donor in good health. Some libraries in this study had Jurkat cell RNA spiked in. The sequenced sample consisted of naive CD8+ T cells from blood, with Jurkat cell RNA spiked in. Regarding subset: FACS-sorted CD8+CD4-CCR7+CD45RA+ naive T cells. This chain connects TRBV4-3 to TRBJ1-1, with D hard to call. The CDR3 spells CASSQDSLWGTEAFF. The CDR3 DNA sequence: TGCGCCAGCAGCCAAGATAGTTTGTGGGGAACTGAAGCTTTCTTT.